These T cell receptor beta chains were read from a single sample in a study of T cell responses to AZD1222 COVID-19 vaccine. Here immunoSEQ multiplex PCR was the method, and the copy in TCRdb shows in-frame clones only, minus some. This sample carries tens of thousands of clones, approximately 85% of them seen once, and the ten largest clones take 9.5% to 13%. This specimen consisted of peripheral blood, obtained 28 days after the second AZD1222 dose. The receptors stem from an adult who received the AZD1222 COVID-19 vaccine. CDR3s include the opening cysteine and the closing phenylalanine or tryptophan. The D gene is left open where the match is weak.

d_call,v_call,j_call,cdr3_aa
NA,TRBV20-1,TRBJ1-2,CSARDPSTEGF
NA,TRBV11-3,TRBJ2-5,CASSLDAGAPETQYF
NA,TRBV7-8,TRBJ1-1,CASSLAGGGTEAFF
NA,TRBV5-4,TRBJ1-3,CASSLAQGSGNTIYF
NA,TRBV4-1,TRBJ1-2,CASSQVIRTTYGYTF
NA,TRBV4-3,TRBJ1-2,CASSQRARDYGYTF
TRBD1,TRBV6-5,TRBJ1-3,CASSYSMGQGVDTIYF
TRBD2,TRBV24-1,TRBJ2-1,CATSDNGGASNEQFF
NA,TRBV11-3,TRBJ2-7,CASSLGIGEQYF
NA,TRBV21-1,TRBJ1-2,CASSKRQNYGYTF
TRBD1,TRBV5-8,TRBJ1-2,CASSPTGFLYGYTF